Each of the 13 T cell receptor beta chains below was sequenced from the same sample in a study of T cell changes during pregnancy in multiple sclerosis. Sequencing was performed with immunoSEQ multiplex PCR; in TCRdb, only in-frame clones are kept and a portion is missing. Here the sample spans roughly 39,000 clones, less than 95% being singletons. The specimen was CD4+ T cells from peripheral blood mononuclear cells, collected in the first trimester of pregnancy. These receptors all come from a female donor in good health, enrolled as a control in a pregnancy study.

J is TRBJ1-4 and V is TRBV7-9, with 7 positions matching TRBD1. V dropped 5 bases and J dropped 4; count of bases not matched to a gene: 10. The CDR3 has 16 residues. The V gene's germline CDR1 is SEHNR and CDR2 FQNEAQ (reference sequence). Here the CDR3 reads CASSPSSRDSNEKLFF. The CDR3 DNA follows: TGTGCCAGCAGCCCCTCATCTCGGGACAGTAATGAAAAACTGTTTTTT.

The chain couples TRBV6-1 to TRBJ2-3; 12 positions match TRBD2. This CDR3 is built from 14 residues. The ends lost 7 bases at V and 3 bases at J; junction bases unmatched: 2. Per germline, CDR1 MNHNS and CDR2 SASEGT. The CDR3 bases are TGTGCCAGCACTAGCGGGGGGGCGACAGATACGCAGTATTTT. Translating it yields CASTSGGATDTQYF.

The chain employs TRBV11-1 and TRBJ2-7; TRBD2 is a possible D gene (5 bases). Germline V gene sequence: CDR1 SGHAT, CDR2 FQDESV (reference sequence). The germline V and J ends were trimmed by 3 bases and 0 bases, with 9 bases remaining between them. The CDR3 extends over 14 amino acids. The CDR3 coding sequence is TGTGCCAGCAGCTTCGAAGGGAGCTCCTACGAGCAGTACTTC. Amino acid sequence: CASSFEGSSYEQYF.

The rearrangement joins TRBV5-4 to TRBJ1-4; D is unclear. The CDR3 has 14 amino acids. Germline assignment: CDR1 SGHNT and CDR2 YYREEE (reference sequence). Trimming pared 2 bases from V and 5 bases from J, leaving 10 bases between. The CDR3 nucleotides are TGTGCCAGCAGCTTTAAAGCGGGGAATGAAAAACTGTTTTTT. Its translation is CASSFKAGNEKLFF.

V usage is TRBV9 and J usage is TRBJ1-1; D gene uncertain. This CDR3 spans 14 amino acids. The V end was cut by 0 bases, the J end by 5 bases, with 11 bases between. Germline V gene sequence: CDR1 SGDLS, CDR2 YYNGEE. Written as DNA, the CDR3 is TGTGCCAGCAGCGTAGATGTCGGTCGTACTGAAGCTTTCTTT. This sequence encodes CASSVDVGRTEAFF.

The chain is built from TRBV6-6 and TRBJ1-3; the match to TRBD1 covers 11 bases. V gave up 7 bases and J gave up 2 bases; unmatched junction bases: 4. The CDR3 runs to 15 residues. Germline CDR1 is MNHNY and CDR2 is SVGAGI (reference sequence). The chain's CDR3 is CASTQGQGAGNTIYF. The CDR3 nucleotides are TGTGCCAGCACCCAGGGACAGGGGGCTGGAAACACCATATATTTT.

The V gene is TRBV18, the J gene TRBJ1-1; D perhaps matches TRBD1 (5 bases). V lost 5 bases and J 3 bases, leaving 13 bases between the germline ends. The CDR3 is made up of 14 amino acids. CDR1 and CDR2 (germline): KGHSH, LQKENI. DNA of the CDR3: TGTGCCAGCTCAGCTTGGGGGGGGGACACTGAAGCTTTCTTT. Residues: CASSAWGGDTEAFF.

Only a few counts were recorded for this clone. J is TRBJ2-1 and V is TRBV9; a possible D gene is TRBD2 (6 bases). The germline CDR1 and CDR2 sequences are SGDLS and YYNGEE. V lost 3 bases and J 6 bases, leaving 13 bases between the germline ends. The CDR3 is 14 amino acids. The CDR3 sequence: CASSGGVLSNEQFF. For the CDR3, the DNA is TGTGCCAGCAGCGGCGGGGTGCTCAGCAATGAGCAGTTCTTC.

DNA for the CDR3: TGTGCCAGCAGCCCCTGGACAGCCAGCTCCTACGAGCAGTACTTC. This translates into CASSPWTASSYEQYF. This chain links TRBV7-8 with TRBJ2-7, with TRBD1 as a possible D gene (6 bases). V was cut by 5 bases and J by 0 bases, with 14 bases left in between. In germline, CDR1 is SGHVS, CDR2 FQNEAQ. The CDR3 spans 15 residues.

The V call is TRBV18, the J call TRBJ1-3; D ambiguous. V lost 3 bases and J lost 0, with 3 bases in between. The germline gives CDR1 KGHSH, CDR2 LQKENI. The CDR3 consists of 13 residues. The CDR3 bases are TGTGCCAGCTCACCTAGCTCTGGAAACACCATATATTTT. It yields the protein CASSPSSGNTIYF.

The CDR3 sequence: CASSLMGPGQGASNYGYTF. CDR3 nucleotides: TGTGCCAGCAGCTTAATGGGTCCGGGACAGGGGGCTTCTAACTATGGCTACACCTTC. This chain uses TRBV7-9 with TRBJ1-2; 12 bases are shared with TRBD1. Germline V gene sequence: CDR1 SEHNR, CDR2 FQNEAQ (reference sequence). The V and J ends lost 2 bases and 0 bases, in that order; junction bases with no gene match: 10. The CDR3 contains 19 residues.

The rearrangement joins TRBV11-2 to TRBJ2-3; 7 nucleotides line up with TRBD2. V lost 0 bases and J lost 10; bases outside the gene matches: 1. This CDR3 has 12 amino acids. CDR1 and CDR2 from the germline V gene are SGHAT and FQNNGV. The CDR3 DNA reads as TGTGCCAGCAGCTTAGATACTAGCGCGCAGTATTTT. Its translation: CASSLDTSAQYF.

CDR3 sequence reads: CASRVAGENEQFF. CDR3 DNA sequence: TGTGCCAGTAGGGTAGCGGGTGAAAATGAGCAGTTCTTC. The chain employs TRBV19 and TRBJ2-1; 7 nucleotides align to TRBD2. Losses at the gene ends were 6 bases for V and 7 bases for J; bases not matched to a gene: 6. Germline assignment: CDR1 LNHDA and CDR2 SQIVND (reference sequence). The CDR3 spans 13 residues.